The present TCR beta chain was sequenced within a study of blood T cell repertoires in COVID-19. Only in-frame clones appear in the TCRdb table, and some are missing; sequencing was by immunoSEQ multiplex PCR. The sample holds over 150,000 clones, approximately 88% seen once. This CDR3 spans 13 amino acids. After removal of 5 bases from V and 3 bases from J, the junction contained 3 bases not matched to a gene. In germline, CDR1 is LNHDA, CDR2 SQIVND (reference sequence). The chain employs TRBV19 and TRBJ1-2; 7 nucleotides align to TRBD1. Sequenced material: peripheral blood. This clonotype was obtained from a woman in her fifties or sixties with acute or convalescent COVID-19. DNA of the CDR3: TGTGCCAGTAGTGTTGACAGGGACTATGGCTACACCTTC. It yields the protein CASSVDRDYGYTF.